This paragraph reports one T cell receptor beta chain. No antigen is known for it. It has no much larger one-base neighbor in the sample; base qualities were not kept. Library construction relied on the immunoSEQ multiplex PCR assay. Entries here come from immuneACCESS through TCRdb and include only in-frame sequences with V and J called. Some clones fail to appear in such tables; in the studies checked, an unresolved V gene covers under half of the shortfall, and the cause of the remainder is unknown. The sample table holds about 540,000 clones, of which approximately 80% were seen once. Around 0.012% of the sample rests with the top ten. This entry is derived from a study of shared T cell receptors in the human thymus (dated by TCRdb to 2020 to 2023). Study-level background: The study examined how the human thymus generates shared, self-reactive T-cell receptor alpha chains.

The same data also went into a second study, on human thymus T cells. Drawing on the second study: The donors were immunologically healthy infants in Finland who had open corrective cardiac surgery for congenital heart defects. Thymus tissue was obtained as surgical resects removed during corrective cardiac surgery. V and J gene segment usage appeared biased in both thymic and peripheral blood repertoires. According to the related research, thymic TCR repertoires were highly overlapping among unrelated individuals. The study described the TCR alpha and beta repertoires in fewer than 10 infant thymus samples and a few matching peripheral blood samples. The cohort included several male and a couple of female infants, with donor ages spanning 7 to 244 days. Thymocytes were released mechanically from tissue and stored at -70 °C as pellets of about 9.5-32 million cells. Genomic DNA was extracted from frozen cell pellets with a QIAsymphony instrument. The immunoSEQ multiplex PCR assay was used to amplify the TCRB and TCRAD loci from a standardized quantity of quality-controlled genomic DNA. The V(D)J region was spanned by amplicons of a length sufficient to cover the CDR3 and to identify V and J genes. Amplicon sequencing was performed on an Illumina platform through the commercial immunoSEQ service. Primer bias and sequencing errors were corrected as previously described, and TCRAD and TCRB definitions were based on the IMGT database. Analysis of the repertoires was done with immunoSEQ Analyzer 3.0 and VDJTools and included basic statistics, V/J segment usage, diversity estimates, rarefaction and pairwise overlap. Diversity was estimated with Chao1, ChaoE, Efron-Thisted, Shannon and inverse Simpson indices, and also on datasets down-sampled to the smallest sample. Repertoire overlap used strict matching of CDR3 nucleotide sequence, V gene and J gene, with Jaccard-based multidimensional scaling clustering. On average, approximately 860,000 unique TCRB clonotypes were obtained from thymus samples, compared with roughly 89,000 from blood samples.

The TCR originated in a boy younger than two with a congenital heart defect. Donor details come from another sample of the same person, matched by shared clones. The sample comprised thymocytes.

The CDR3 loop reads CASSLVGGEYQETQYF. In nucleotide form, the sequence is TGTGCCAGCAGCTTGGTTGGGGGGGAGTACCAAGAGACCCAGTACTTC. The V and J segments used are TRBV5-6 and TRBJ2-5; 7 bases in between match TRBD2. The CDR3 goes from the cysteine to the phenylalanine over 16 residues. Left in the record is the CDR3 DNA by itself, 48 bases read in frame from the first base. CDR1 and CDR2 were assigned from the germline V gene as SGHDT and YYEEEE. At the junction V is shortened by 0 bases and J by 0 bases; bases outside the gene matches: 5.